This T cell receptor (beta chain) came from a study of shared clonotypes between healthy human individuals. The CDR3 is made up of 11 amino acids. The germline V and J ends were trimmed by 5 bases and 12 bases, with 14 bases remaining between them. Germline loops: CDR1 SEHNR, CDR2 FQNEAQ (reference sequence). A CD45RA-negative memory subset and a CD45RA+ naive subset were separated from the CD4+ cells. The table came from immunoSEQ multiplex PCR; TCRdb's copy has only in-frame clones and leaves some out. The sample gives fewer than 1.6 million clones, 97% to 99% of which show up once; 0.3% to 0.45% is in the top ten.

The specimen was naive CD4+ T cells sorted from blood. Noted subset: CD45RA+ positively selected. V usage is TRBV7-9 and J usage is TRBJ2-7, with D possibly TRBD1 on 5 matching bases. This clonotype was sampled from a man aged 25 to 45 in good health. The CDR3 bases are TGTGCCAGCAGCCGCGACAGCCACCCGTACTTC. Its protein product is CASSRDSHPYF.